This T cell receptor (beta chain) was identified during a study of T cells in Graves' hyperthyroidism and ophthalmopathy (dated by TCRdb to about 2019). Turning to the overall study: Peripheral blood samples were taken at initial diagnosis, before any treatment was given. Prospective prediction of ophthalmopathy was tested in an independent validation cohort consisting of 18 hyperthyroidism patients and about 17 patients who later progressed to ophthalmopathy. TCR Vbeta CDR3 sequencing of 135 peripheral blood samples (over 40 ophthalmopathy, 75 or so hyperthyroidism and about 17 progressor patients) is reported in the paper. After sampling, hyperthyroidism patients received methimazole starting at 30 mg daily, and ophthalmopathy patients received high-dose intravenous methylprednisolone. The roughly 90 discovery patients were divided at random into training and test sets in a 7:3 ratio. The study also compared thyroid tissue and blood T-cell repertoires from more than 5 Graves' hyperthyroidism patients. TCR V-J signatures able to tell the groups apart were searched for in a discovery cohort of 90 to 100 patients, of whom fewer than 45 had Graves' ophthalmopathy and 55 to 60 had stable Graves' hyperthyroidism. Study-wide findings and limitations: Most expanded thyroid clonotypes (frequency above 0.001) were also detected in blood, a finding suggesting that blood repertoires may reflect thyroid immune responses. Ophthalmopathy was separated from stable hyperthyroidism by a 13 V-J signature model, with about 86% sensitivity and about 81% specificity obtained in cross-validation and 80%/75% obtained in testing. During validation, the model predicted progression to ophthalmopathy a median of approximately 6 months ahead of onset, with 70.59% sensitivity and less than 85% specificity. No statistical method was used to set the sample size in advance, and investigators knew the group allocation.

This clonotype was counted between two and nine times. Its antigen specificity is not known. Nothing much larger sits one base from this clone, and base qualities are not available. Its CDR3 holds 14 amino acids, cysteine through phenylalanine. The sequence is cut down to CDR3 DNA, 42 bases in frame from base 1. V is shortened by 6 bases, J by 5 bases, and the region joining them spans 19 bases. CDR1 and CDR2 are drawn from the germline V gene: SQVTM, ANQGSEA. Amplification of TCR beta CDR3 regions was carried out from RNA transcripts. For the first round of RT-PCR on the TCR CDR3, the HTBI primer set was used together with the Qiagen OneStep RT-PCR kit. The libraries were constructed in a second round of multiplex PCR and then size-selected and purified. Paired-end sequencing of the libraries was performed with 100 bp reads on an Illumina HiSeq2000. As for the authors' bioinformatics: SOAPnuke was used to process the raw data, removing reads that contained adapters or uncalled bases, had a mean Phred below 15, or lacked an exact match to the constant primer or identifier. COPE v1.2.5 was used to merge the high-quality paired reads, and each unique nucleotide sequence was defined as a clonotype. Clonotypes were aligned to IMGT TRBV, TRBD and TRBJ reference segments using MiTCR v1.1. The analysis was restricted to V-J combinations with a frequency above 0.0001, which together covered 99.2% of the repertoires. A TCS score was defined as the ratio between F50 (clonal expansion) and ExV (chaos), using BLOSUM62-based TCRdist between CDR3 peptides within each V-J. Welch's t-statistics and random forest reduced some 510 V-J features to 13, which were used in a naive Bayes classifier (R e1071). TCRdb passed the public sequencing reads through fastp at Q25 and MiXCR, retaining productive beta sequences. One record per CDR3 amino acid sequence lists the most common genes and DNA. These V and J calls rely on TCRdb rather than the paper's analysis. The sample table holds about 350,000 distinct CDR3 sequences, of which over 11% were seen once. The biggest ten clones account for approximately 23% of the sample.

Graves' hyperthyroidism was defined as stable when no progression to ophthalmopathy occurred over 18 months of follow-up. Hyperthyroidism patients were newly diagnosed, with disease duration under 2 months, and aged 18 to 65 years. Any patient with an uncontrolled infection, another autoimmune disease, pregnancy or lactation was excluded. Clinical symptoms, serum thyroxine and TRAb, thyroid ultrasound, and orbital computed tomography formed the basis for the diagnoses. Ficoll-Paque density gradient centrifugation was used to isolate PBMCs from 8.5 to 10 ml of fresh peripheral blood. Trizol reagent was used to extract total RNA, and RNA quality was then checked on an Agilent 2100 Bioanalyzer.

The sequence derives from a woman in her twenties or thirties with Graves' hyperthyroidism. Source material: blood. This receptor chain uses TRBV29-1 and TRBJ1-2; a tentative D match to TRBD1 spans 5 bases. The nucleotide sequence is TGCAGCGTGGCCAAACTGTGGGGCTCTTATGGCTACACCTTC. Its coded protein is CSVAKLWGSYGYTF.